This T cell receptor beta chain originates from a study of T cells in Graves' hyperthyroidism and ophthalmopathy. The V gene's germline CDR1 is MNHEY and CDR2 SVGAGI. This CDR3 is built from 9 residues. V was shortened by 2 bases and J by 15 bases, with 5 bases between the two germline ends. Authors of the study amplified TCR beta CDR3 regions from RNA transcripts. HTBI primers drove first-round RT-PCR of the TCR CDR3. TCRdb ran MiXCR on the multiplex PCR reads and lists one entry per CDR3 protein. The sample has roughly 500,000 distinct CDR3 sequences; about 16% are singletons. V and J are TRBV6-5 and TRBJ2-1; D is uncertain. This TCR derives from a young woman with Graves' ophthalmopathy. Material: blood. CDR3 loop: CASSYGRFF. Written as DNA, the CDR3 is TGTGCCAGCAGTTACGGAAGGTTCTTC.